The next 6 T cell receptor beta chains were all read from a single sample in a study of T cell responses to AZD1222 COVID-19 vaccine. Sequencing used immunoSEQ multiplex PCR; TCRdb keeps in-frame clones, though not all of them. Here the sample spans 120,000 to 150,000 clones, around 83% being singletons. The specimen comprised peripheral blood, sampled 28 days after the second AZD1222 dose. The receptors here all came from an adult who received the AZD1222 COVID-19 vaccine.

The CDR3 DNA follows: TGTGCCAGCAGTGAAGTTGGGGGCCGGGTAGAAAATCAGCCCCAGCATTTT. This codes for CASSEVGGRVENQPQHF. The chain recombines TRBV6-1 with TRBJ1-5; a weak D match, TRBD1 (6 bases). The V gene's germline CDR1 is MNHNS and CDR2 SASEGT. Trimming took off 1 base at V and 4 bases at J, with 17 bases between the two ends. This CDR3 has 17 amino acids.

The genes are TRBV30 and TRBJ2-7, with 9 bases aligning to TRBD1. The CDR3 consists of 11 residues. Germline assignment: CDR1 GTSNPN and CDR2 SVGIG (reference sequence). The J segment lost 5 bases and the V segment lost 5 bases, leaving 1 base of the junction unmatched. CDR3 in DNA: TGTGCCTGGCACAGGGGGCACGAGCAGTACTTC. This translates into CAWHRGHEQYF.

The table lists this clone with a count of one. The chain joins TRBV16 to TRBJ1-4, with D possibly being TRBD1 (5 bases). The germline gives CDR1 KGHSY, CDR2 FQNENV. The V end lost 5 bases, the J end lost 8 bases, and 12 bases lay between the germline ends. The CDR3 runs to 13 residues. The CDR3 coding sequence is TGTGCCAGCAGCGGCCGGGACGGAGAAAAACTGTTTTTT. It encodes CASSGRDGEKLFF.

This chain uses TRBV14 with TRBJ2-3; no definite D call. The CDR3 extends over 8 amino acids. The V gene's germline CDR1 is SGHDN and CDR2 FVKESK. The V end was cut by 11 bases, the J end by 10 bases, with 7 bases between. CDR3 bases: TGTGCCGTCGATCCGCAGTATTTT. Encoded protein: CAVDPQYF. The full variable domain, in which reference TRBV14 and TRBJ2-3 provide the parts outside the CDR3, is EAGVTQFPSHSVIEKGQTVTLRCDPISGHDNLYWYRRVMGKEIKFLLHFVKESKQDESGMPNNRFLAERTGGTYSTLKVQPAELEDSGVYFCAVDPQYFGPGTRLTVL.

The rearrangement joins TRBV2 to TRBJ2-1, with TRBD2 matching 13 bases. Per germline, CDR1 SNHLY and CDR2 FYNNEI. The trim removed 3 bases at V and 7 bases at J, leaving 9 bases unmatched. The CDR3 runs 17 residues. The chain's CDR3 is CASSEGRGTSGINEQFF. As DNA, the CDR3 is TGTGCCAGCAGTGAGGGTAGGGGGACTAGCGGGATAAATGAGCAGTTCTTC.

V gene TRBV2 combines with J gene TRBJ2-4, with 10 bases that match TRBD1. The V gene end was trimmed by 4 bases and the J gene end by 13 bases; junction bases not matched to a gene: 4. Per germline, CDR1 SNHLY and CDR2 FYNNEI. CDR3 length: 12 residues. The CDR3 region is CASSGQGARQYF. The CDR3 DNA reads TGTGCCAGCAGTGGACAGGGGGCGCGACAGTACTTC.